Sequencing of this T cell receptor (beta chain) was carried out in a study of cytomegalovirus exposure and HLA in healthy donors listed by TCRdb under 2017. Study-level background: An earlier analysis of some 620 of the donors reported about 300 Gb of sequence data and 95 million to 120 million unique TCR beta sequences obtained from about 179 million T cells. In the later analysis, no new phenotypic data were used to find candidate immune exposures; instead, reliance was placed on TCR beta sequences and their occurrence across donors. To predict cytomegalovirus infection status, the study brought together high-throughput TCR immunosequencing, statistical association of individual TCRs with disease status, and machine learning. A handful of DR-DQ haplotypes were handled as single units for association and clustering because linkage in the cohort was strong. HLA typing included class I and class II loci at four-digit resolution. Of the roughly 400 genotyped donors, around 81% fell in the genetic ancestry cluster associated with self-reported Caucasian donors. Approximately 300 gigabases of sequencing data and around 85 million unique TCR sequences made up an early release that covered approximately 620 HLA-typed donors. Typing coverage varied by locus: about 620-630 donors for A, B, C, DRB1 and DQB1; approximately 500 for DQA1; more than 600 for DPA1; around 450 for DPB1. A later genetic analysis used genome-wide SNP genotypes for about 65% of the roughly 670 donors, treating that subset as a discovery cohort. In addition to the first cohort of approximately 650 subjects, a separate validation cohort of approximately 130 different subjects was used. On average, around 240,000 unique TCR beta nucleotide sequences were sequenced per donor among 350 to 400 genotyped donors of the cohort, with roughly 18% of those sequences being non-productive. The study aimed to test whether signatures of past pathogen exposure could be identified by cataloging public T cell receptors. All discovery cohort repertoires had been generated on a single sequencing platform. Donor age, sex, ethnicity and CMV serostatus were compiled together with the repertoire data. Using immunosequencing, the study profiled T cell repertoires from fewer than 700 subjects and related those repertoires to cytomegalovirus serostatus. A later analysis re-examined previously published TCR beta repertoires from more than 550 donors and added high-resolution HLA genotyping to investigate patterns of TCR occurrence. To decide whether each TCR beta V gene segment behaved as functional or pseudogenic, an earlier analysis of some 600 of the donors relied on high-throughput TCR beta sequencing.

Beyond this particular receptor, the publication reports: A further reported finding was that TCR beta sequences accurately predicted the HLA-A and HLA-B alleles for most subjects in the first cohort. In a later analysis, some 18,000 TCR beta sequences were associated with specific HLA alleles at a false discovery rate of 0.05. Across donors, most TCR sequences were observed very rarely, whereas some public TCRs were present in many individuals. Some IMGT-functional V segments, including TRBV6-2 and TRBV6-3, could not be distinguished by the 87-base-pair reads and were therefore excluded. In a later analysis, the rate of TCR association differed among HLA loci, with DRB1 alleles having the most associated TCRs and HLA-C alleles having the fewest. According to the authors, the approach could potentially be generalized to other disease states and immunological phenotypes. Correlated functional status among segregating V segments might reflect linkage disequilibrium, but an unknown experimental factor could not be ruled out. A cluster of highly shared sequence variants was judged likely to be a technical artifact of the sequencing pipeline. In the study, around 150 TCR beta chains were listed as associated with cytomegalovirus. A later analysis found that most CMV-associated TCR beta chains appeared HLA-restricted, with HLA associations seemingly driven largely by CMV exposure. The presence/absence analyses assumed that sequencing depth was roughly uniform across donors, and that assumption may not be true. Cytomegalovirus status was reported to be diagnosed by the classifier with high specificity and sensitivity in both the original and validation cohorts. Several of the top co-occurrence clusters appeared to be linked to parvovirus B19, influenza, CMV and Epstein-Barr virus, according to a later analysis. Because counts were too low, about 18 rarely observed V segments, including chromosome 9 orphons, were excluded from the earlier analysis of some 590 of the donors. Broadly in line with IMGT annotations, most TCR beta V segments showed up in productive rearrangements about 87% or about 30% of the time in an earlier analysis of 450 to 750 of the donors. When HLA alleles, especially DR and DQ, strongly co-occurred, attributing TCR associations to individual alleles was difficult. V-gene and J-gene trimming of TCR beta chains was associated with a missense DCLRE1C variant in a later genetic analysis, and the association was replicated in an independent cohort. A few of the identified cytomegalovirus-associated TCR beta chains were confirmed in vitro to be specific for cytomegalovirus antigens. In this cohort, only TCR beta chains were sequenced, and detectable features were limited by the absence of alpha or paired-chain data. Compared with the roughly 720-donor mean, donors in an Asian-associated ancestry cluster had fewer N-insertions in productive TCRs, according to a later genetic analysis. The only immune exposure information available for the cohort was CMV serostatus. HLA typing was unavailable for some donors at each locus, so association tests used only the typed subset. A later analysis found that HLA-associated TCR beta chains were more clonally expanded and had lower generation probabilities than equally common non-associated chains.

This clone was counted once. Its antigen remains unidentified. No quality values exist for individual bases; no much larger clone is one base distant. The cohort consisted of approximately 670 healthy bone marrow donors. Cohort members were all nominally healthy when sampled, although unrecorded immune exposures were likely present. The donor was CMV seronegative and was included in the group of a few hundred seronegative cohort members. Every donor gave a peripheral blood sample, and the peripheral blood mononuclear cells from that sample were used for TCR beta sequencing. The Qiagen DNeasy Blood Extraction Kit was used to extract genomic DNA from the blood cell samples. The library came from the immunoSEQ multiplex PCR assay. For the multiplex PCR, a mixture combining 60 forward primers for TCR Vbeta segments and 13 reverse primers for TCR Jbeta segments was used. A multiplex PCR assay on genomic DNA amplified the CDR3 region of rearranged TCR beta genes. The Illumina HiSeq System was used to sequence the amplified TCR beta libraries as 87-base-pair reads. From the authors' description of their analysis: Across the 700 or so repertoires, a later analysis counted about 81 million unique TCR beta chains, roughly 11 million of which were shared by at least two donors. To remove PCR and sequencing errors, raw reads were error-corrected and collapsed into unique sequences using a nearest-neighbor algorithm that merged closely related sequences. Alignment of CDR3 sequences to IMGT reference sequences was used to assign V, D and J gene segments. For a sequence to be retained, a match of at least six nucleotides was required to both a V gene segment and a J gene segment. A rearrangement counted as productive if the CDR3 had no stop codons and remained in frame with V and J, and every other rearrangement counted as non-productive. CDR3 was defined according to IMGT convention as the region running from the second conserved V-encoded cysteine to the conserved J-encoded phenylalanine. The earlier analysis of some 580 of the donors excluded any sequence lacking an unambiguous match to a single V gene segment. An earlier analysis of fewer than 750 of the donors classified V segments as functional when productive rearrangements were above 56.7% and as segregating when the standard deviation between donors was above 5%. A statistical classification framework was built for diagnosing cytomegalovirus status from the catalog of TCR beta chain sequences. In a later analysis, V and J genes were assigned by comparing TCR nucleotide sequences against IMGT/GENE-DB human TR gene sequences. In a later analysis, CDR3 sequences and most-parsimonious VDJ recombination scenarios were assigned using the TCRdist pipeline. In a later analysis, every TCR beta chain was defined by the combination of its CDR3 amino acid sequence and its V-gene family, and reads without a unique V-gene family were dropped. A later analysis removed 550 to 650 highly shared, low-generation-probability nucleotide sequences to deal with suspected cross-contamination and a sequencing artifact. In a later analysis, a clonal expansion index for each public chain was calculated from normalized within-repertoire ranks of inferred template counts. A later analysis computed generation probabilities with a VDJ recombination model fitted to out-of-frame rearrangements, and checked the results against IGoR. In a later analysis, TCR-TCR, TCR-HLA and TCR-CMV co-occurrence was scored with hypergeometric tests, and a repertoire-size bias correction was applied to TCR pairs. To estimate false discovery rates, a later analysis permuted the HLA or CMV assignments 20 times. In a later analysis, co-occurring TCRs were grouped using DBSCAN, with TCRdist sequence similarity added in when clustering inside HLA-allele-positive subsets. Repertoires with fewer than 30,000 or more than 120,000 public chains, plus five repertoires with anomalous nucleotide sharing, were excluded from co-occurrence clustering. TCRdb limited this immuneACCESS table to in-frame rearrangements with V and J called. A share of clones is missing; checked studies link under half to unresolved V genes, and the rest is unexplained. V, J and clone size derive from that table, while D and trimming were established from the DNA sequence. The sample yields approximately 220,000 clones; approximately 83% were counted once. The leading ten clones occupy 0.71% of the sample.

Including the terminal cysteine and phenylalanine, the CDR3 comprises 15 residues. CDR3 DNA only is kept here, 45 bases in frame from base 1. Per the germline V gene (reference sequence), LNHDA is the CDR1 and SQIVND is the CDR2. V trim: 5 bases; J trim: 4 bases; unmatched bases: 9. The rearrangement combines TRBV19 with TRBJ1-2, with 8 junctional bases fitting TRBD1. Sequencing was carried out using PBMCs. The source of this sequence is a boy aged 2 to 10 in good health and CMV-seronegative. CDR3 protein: CASSPLQGGGYGYTF. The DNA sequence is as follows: TGTGCCAGTAGTCCTTTACAGGGGGGCGGCTATGGCTACACCTTC.